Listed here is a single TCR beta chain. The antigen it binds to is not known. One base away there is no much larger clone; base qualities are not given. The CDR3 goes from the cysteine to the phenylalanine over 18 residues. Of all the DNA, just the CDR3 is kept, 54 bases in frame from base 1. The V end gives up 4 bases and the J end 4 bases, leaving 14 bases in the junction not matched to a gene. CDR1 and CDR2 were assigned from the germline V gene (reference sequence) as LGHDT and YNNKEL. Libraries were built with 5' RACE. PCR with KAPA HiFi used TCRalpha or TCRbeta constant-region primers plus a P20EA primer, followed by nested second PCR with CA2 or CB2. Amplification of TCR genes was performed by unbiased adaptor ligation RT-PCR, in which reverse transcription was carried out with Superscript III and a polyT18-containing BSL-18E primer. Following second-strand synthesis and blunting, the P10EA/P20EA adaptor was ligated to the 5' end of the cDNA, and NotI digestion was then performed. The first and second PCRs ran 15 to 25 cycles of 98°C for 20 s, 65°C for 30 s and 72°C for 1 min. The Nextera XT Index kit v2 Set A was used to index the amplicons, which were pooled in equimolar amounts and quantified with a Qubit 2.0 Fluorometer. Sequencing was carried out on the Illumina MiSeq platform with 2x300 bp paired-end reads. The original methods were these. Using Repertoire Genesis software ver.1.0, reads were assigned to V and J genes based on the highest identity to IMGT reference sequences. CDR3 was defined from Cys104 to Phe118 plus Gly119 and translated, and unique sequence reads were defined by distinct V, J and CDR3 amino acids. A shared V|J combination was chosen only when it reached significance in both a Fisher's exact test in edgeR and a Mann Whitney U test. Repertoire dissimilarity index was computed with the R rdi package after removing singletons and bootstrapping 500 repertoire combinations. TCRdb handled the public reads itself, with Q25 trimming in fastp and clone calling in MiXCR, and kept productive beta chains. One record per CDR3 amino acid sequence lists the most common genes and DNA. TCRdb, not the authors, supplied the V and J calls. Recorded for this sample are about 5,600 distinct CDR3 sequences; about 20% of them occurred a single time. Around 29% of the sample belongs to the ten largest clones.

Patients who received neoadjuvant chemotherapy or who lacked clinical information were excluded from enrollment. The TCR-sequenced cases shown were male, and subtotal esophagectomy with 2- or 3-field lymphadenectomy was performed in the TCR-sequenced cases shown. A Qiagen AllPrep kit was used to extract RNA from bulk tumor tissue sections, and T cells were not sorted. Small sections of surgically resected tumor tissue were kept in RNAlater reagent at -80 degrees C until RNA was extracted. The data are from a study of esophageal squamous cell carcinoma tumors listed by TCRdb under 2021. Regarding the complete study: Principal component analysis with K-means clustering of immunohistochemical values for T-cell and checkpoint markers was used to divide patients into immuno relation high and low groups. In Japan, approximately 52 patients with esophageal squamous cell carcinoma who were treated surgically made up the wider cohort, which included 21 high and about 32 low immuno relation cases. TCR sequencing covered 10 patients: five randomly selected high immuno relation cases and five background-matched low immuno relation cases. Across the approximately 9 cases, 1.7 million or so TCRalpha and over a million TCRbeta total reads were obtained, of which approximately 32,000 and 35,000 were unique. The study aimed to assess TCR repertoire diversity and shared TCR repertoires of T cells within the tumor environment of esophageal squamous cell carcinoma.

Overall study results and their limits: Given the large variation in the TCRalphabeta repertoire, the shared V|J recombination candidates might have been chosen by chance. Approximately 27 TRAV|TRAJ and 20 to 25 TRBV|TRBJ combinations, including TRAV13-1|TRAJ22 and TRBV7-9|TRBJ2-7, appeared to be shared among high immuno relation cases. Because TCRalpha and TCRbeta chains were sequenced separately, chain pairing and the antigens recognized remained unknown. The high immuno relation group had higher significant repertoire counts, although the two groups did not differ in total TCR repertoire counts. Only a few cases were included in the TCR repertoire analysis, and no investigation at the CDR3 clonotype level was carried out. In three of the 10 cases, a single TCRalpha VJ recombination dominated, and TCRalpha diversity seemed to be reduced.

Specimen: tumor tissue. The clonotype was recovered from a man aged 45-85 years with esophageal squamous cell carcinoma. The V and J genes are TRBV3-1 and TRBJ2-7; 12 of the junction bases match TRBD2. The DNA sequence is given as TGTGCCAGCAGCCCCTGGGCAGGGAGGACTAGCGGGACATACGAGCAGTACTTC. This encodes CASSPWAGRTSGTYEQYF.